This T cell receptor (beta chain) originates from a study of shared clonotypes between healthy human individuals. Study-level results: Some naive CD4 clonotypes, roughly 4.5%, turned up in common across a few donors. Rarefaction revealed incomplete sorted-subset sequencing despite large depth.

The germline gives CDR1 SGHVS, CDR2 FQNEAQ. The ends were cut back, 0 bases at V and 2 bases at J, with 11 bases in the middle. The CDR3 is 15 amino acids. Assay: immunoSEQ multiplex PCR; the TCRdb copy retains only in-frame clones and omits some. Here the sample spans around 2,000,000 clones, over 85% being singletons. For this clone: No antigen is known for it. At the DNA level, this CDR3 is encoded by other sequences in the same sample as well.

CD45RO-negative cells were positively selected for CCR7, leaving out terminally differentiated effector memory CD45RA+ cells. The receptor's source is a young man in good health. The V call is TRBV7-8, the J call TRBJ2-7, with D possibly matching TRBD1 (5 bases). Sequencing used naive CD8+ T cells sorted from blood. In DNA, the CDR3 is TGTGCCAGCAGCTTAGCGTCAGGACACACCTACGAGCAGTACTTC. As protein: CASSLASGHTYEQYF.